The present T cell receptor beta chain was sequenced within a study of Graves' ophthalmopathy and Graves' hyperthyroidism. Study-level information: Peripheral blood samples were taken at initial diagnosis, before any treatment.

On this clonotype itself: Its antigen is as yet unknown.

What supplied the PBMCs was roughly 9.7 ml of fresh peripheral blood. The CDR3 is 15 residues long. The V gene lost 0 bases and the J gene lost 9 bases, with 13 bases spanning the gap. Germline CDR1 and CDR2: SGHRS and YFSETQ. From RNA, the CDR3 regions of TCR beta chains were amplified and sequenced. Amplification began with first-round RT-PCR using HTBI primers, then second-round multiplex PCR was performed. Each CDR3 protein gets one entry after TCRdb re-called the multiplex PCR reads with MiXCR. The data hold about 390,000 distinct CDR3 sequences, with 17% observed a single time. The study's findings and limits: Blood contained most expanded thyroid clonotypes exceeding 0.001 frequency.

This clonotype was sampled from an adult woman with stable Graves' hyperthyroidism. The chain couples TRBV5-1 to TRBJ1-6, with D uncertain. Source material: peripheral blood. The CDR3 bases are TGCGCCAGCAGCTTGGACCCGACGTTGGGTTCACCCCTCCACTTT. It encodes CASSLDPTLGSPLHF.